Here is one T cell receptor beta chain with its context. What it binds is unknown. Exclusion of a patient followed from autoimmune disease history or systemic immunosuppression. Researchers took blood at baseline, on cycle 4 day 1, and on cycle 7 day 1. TCRdb's copy holds only in-frame clones and misses some; the assay was immunoSEQ multiplex PCR. Of 55,000 to 80,000 clones listed, roughly 87% are singletons. These data belong to a study of OX40 agonist ivuxolimab in advanced cancers. Study-wide results and limits: Fewer expanded clones were found on average in CD4+ than in CD8+ T cells. Clonal expansion in partial responders at 0.1-3.0 mg/kg ranked among the lowest.

This TCR was sampled from an adult with an advanced solid tumor such as melanoma, head and neck, liver or kidney cancer. This material consisted of CD4+ or CD8+ T cells sorted from blood, taken in a trial of the OX40 agonist ivuxolimab.

In DNA, the CDR3 is TGTGCCAGTGGAACCGGGGCCCTCTTAAACACCATATATTTT. Amino acids: CASGTGALLNTIYF. V is TRBV19 and J is TRBJ1-3; maybe TRBD1 (5 bases). CDR1 is LNHDA and CDR2 is SQIVND in the germline V gene (reference sequence). Trimming took 8 bases from V and 6 from J, leaving 17 bases between them. There are 14 residues in the CDR3.